The rows below give T cell receptor beta chains drawn from one sample of a study of blood T cells in healthy people across ages. TCRdb passed the 5' RACE reads through MiXCR, listing each CDR3 protein once. Of about 680,000 distinct CDR3 sequences listed, more than 40% are singletons. The sequenced sample was blood. The receptors shown here come from a woman in her sixties in good health. Each CDR3 is given with its conserved first and last residue. Each record gives: clone size, V gene, D gene, J gene, CDR3 protein, CDR3 DNA. A D gene is named only where the DNA matches it firmly. Clone size is shown for a subset of rows, as once, few, many or a class of expanded clone.

>few|TRBV20-1|TRBD1|TRBJ2-3
CSARRHKGAVLSTDTQYF
TGCAGTGCTAGACGTCATAAGGGGGCCGTTCTTAGCACAGATACGCAGTATTTT
>.|TRBV5-1|TRBD2|TRBJ2-1
CASSLNGLAGVDEQFF
TGCGCCAGCAGCTTAAATGGACTAGCGGGAGTCGATGAGCAGTTCTTC
>few|TRBV3-1|.|TRBJ2-1
CASSQVGSRGNEQFF
TGTGCCAGCAGCCAAGTTGGATCACGAGGGAATGAGCAGTTCTTC
>.|TRBV12-3/TRBV12-4|.|TRBJ2-5
CASSLVGRLETQYF
TGTGCCAGCAGTTTAGTCGGTCGCCTGGAGACCCAGTACTTC
>.|TRBV6-2/TRBV6-3|TRBD1|TRBJ2-5
CASSRDRQEAQCF
TGTGCCAGCAGTCGGGACAGACAAGAGGCCCAGTGCTTC
>few|TRBV2|TRBD1|TRBJ2-5
CASSRDSETQYF
TGTGCCAGCAGTCGGGACAGCGAGACCCAGTACTTC
>.|TRBV7-2|TRBD1|TRBJ2-7
CASSLNPTGASYEQYF
TGTGCCAGCAGCTTAAACCCCACAGGGGCATCCTACGAGCAGTACTTC
>.|TRBV12-3/TRBV12-4|TRBD2|TRBJ2-1
CASSSSRPAGGGEQFF
TGTGCCAGCAGTTCCTCGCGACCAGCGGGAGGAGGTGAGCAGTTCTTC
>.|TRBV30|.|TRBJ1-2
CAWKYPHGGYGYTF
TGTGCCTGGAAATATCCGCATGGGGGGTATGGCTACACCTTC
>.|TRBV6-1|.|TRBJ1-6
CASRGAYNSPLHF
TGTGCCAGCAGGGGCGCCTATAATTCACCCCTCCACTTT
>few|TRBV28|.|TRBJ2-3
CASSPPARNTQYF
TGTGCCAGCAGCCCCCCCGCACGGAATACGCAGTATTTT
>.|TRBV6-6|TRBD1|TRBJ2-5
CASSYSDRYNEQYF
TGTGCCAGCAGTTATTCGGACAGGTACAATGAGCAGTACTTC
>.|TRBV9|.|TRBJ2-5
CAGSVSTNGETQYF
TGTGCCGGCAGCGTTTCGACTAATGGGGAGACCCAGTACTTC
>.|TRBV5-1|.|TRBJ2-6
CASSSGSVDVLTF
TGCGCCAGCAGCTCTGGTTCAGTGGACGTCCTGACTTTC
>few|TRBV20-1|.|TRBJ2-5
CSARDPLSLMTSLVRETQYF
TGCAGTGCTAGAGATCCCCTAAGCCTCATGACTAGTCTGGTTCGAGAGACCCAGTACTTC
>.|TRBV28|.|TRBJ2-7
CASSLFLRLQQESSYEQYF
TGTGCCAGCAGTTTATTTCTTCGTTTGCAACAGGAGAGCTCCTACGAGCAGTACTTC
>.|TRBV10-3|.|TRBJ1-1
CAISESRGPTQAFF
TGTGCCATCAGTGAGTCCAGGGGACCGACCCAAGCTTTCTTT
>.|TRBV7-2|.|TRBJ1-5
CASSKDSNQPQHF
TGTGCCAGCAGCAAGGACAGCAATCAGCCCCAGCATTTT
>few|TRBV6-5|TRBD2|TRBJ2-1
CATRRGGPNNEQFF
TGTGCCACCAGGCGCGGGGGGCCTAACAATGAGCAGTTCTTC
>many|TRBV20-1|TRBD2|TRBJ2-1
CSAPSPRTSVDEQFF
TGCAGTGCCCCGAGCCCCCGGACTAGCGTGGATGAGCAGTTCTTC
>.|TRBV12-3/TRBV12-4|.|TRBJ2-4
CASGLVELAKNIQYF
TGTGCCAGCGGGTTGGTTGAGCTAGCCAAAAACATTCAGTACTTC
>.|TRBV9|TRBD1|TRBJ2-3
CASSVAGRTGEMAQYF
TGTGCCAGCAGCGTAGCAGGGAGGACAGGGGAGATGGCGCAGTATTTT